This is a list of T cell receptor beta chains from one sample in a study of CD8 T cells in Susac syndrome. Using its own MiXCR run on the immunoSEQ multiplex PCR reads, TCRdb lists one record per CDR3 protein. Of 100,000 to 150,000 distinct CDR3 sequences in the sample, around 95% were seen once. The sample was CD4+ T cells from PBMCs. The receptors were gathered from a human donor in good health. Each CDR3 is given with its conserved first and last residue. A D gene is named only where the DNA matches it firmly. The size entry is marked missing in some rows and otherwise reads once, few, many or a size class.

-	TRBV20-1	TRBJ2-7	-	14	TGCAGTGCTAGAGATTCTCTCCGGGGCTTCGAGCAGTACTTC	CSARDSLRGFEQYF
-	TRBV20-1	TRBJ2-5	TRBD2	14	TGCAGTGCTGGGCTCGGGTCGGGGGGGGAGACCCAGTACTTC	CSAGLGSGGETQYF
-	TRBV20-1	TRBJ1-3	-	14	TGCAGTGCTAGTGAGGCTGGGGTTGGAAACACCATATATTTT	CSASEAGVGNTIYF
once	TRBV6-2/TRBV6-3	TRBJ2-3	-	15	TGTGCCAGCAGTTACCGTCTAGCCGGGGGAGATACGCAGTATTTT	CASSYRLAGGDTQYF
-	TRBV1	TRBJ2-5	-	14	TGCACCAGCAGCCCGCATCCGATCCTGAAGACCCAGTACTTC	CTSSPHPILKTQYF
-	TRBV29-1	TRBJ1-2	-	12	TGCAGCGCATCGGGAGGAGGTGATGGCTACACCTTC	CSASGGGDGYTF
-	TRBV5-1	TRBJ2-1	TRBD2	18	TGCGCCAGCAGCCCGGGGACTAGCGGGAGGGCCAACTACAATGAGCAGTTCTTC	CASSPGTSGRANYNEQFF
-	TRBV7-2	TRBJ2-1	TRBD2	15	TGTGCCAGCAGCCGCGGGACTAGCGGGTTCAATGAGCAGTTCTTC	CASSRGTSGFNEQFF
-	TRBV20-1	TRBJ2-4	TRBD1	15	TGCAGTGCTAGGGATACCGGGACAGGGTATCCCATTCAGTACTTC	CSARDTGTGYPIQYF
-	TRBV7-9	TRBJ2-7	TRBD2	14	TGTGCCAGCTCGATTAGCGGGCTACCCTACGAGCAGTACTTC	CASSISGLPYEQYF
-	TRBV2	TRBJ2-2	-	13	TGTGCCAGCAGTGTATGGAACACCGGGGAGCTGTTTTTT	CASSVWNTGELFF
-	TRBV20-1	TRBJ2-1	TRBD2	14	TGCAGTGCTTCCCCCGGGACTAGCCCCAATGAGCAGTTCTTC	CSASPGTSPNEQFF
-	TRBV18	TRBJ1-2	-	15	TGTGCCAGCTCACCACACCCACAGGGAATAGATGGCTACACCTTC	CASSPHPQGIDGYTF
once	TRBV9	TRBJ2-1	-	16	TGTGCCAGCAGCGTAGCAGGCCAGGGGGGATACAATGAGCAGTTCTTC	CASSVAGQGGYNEQFF
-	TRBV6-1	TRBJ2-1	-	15	TGTGCCAGCAGTGAAGGCCCAGGGTTATACAATGAGCAGTTCTTC	CASSEGPGLYNEQFF
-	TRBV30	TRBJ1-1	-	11	TGTGCCTGGAGGGCGAACACTGAAGCTTTCTTT	CAWRANTEAFF
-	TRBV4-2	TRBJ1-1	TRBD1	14	TGTGCCAGCAGCCAAGAACGGGACAGACCTGAAGCTTTCTTT	CASSQERDRPEAFF
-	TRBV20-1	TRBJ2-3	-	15	TGCAGTACCGGTATACGGGGATCTAGCACAGATACGCAGTATTTT	CSTGIRGSSTDTQYF
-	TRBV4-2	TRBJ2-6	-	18	TGTGCCAGCAGCCAAGATACAGTAGAATACTCTGGGGCCAACGTCCTGACTTTC	CASSQDTVEYSGANVLTF
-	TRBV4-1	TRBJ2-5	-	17	TGCGCCAGCAGCCAAGGCCCCCCGGGCCTGTACCAAGAGACCCAGTACTTC	CASSQGPPGLYQETQYF